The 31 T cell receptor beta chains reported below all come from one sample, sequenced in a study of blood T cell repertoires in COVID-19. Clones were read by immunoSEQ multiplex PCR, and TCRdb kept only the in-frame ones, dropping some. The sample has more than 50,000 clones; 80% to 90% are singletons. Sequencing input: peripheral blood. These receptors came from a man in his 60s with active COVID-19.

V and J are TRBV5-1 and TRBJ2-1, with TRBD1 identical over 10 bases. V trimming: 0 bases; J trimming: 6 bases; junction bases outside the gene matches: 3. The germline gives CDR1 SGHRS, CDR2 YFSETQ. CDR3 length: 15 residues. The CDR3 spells CASSLEWTGGNEQFF. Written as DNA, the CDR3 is TGCGCCAGCAGCTTGGAATGGACAGGGGGCAATGAGCAGTTCTTC.

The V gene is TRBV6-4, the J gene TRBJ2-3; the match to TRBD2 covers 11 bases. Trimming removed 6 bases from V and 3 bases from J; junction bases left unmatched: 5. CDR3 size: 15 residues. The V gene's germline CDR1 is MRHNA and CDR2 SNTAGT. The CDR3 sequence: CASRGTSGPTDTQYF. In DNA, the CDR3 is TGTGCCAGCAGAGGGACTAGCGGACCGACAGATACGCAGTATTTT.

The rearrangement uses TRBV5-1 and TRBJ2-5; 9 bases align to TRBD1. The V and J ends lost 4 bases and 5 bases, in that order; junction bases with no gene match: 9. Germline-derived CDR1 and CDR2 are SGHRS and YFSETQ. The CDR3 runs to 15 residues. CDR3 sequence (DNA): TGCGCCAGCAGCCAGGATACAGGGGGCAGGGAGACCCAGTACTTC. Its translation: CASSQDTGGRETQYF. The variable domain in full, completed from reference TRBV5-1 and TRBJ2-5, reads KAGVTQTPRYLIKTRGQQVTLSCSPISGHRSVSWYQQTPGQGLQFLFEYFSETQRNKGNFPGRFSGRQFSNSRSEMNVSTLELGDSALYLCASSQDTGGRETQYFGPGTRLLVL.

The CDR3 DNA is TGTGCCAGCAGTCGCGGTCAGGGGTTAGCTTTCTTT. This translates into CASSRGQGLAFF. The chain is built from TRBV7-9 and TRBJ1-1; tentative D call: TRBD1 (6 bases). The V gene lost 6 bases and the J gene lost 10 bases, with 15 bases spanning the gap. This CDR3 has 12 residues. The germline V gene encodes CDR1 SEHNR and CDR2 FQNEAQ (reference sequence).

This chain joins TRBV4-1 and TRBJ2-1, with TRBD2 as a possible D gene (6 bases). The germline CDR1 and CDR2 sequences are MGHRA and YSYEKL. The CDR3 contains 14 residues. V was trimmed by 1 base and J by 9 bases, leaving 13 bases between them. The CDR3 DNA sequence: TGCGCCAGCAGCCAAGGGCTAGCGTCCTCTGAGCAGTTCTTC. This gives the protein CASSQGLASSEQFF.

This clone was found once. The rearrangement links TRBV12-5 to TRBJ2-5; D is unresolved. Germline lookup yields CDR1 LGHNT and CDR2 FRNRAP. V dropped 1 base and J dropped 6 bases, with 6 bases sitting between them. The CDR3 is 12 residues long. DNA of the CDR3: TGTGCTAGTGGTTTGGCCCGTCAGACCCAGTACTTC. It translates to CASGLARQTQYF.

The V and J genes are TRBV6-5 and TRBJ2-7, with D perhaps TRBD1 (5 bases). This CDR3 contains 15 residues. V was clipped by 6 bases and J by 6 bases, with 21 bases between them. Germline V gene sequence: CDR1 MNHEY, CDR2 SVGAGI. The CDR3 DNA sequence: TGTGCCAGCAGGCCTCCCCGGGCCAAAGGGGCCGAGCAGTACTTC. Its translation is CASRPPRAKGAEQYF.

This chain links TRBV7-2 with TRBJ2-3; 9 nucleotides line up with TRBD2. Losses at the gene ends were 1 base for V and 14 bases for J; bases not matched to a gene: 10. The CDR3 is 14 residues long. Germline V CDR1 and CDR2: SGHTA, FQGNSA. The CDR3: CASSLGLSGRIWYF. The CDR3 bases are TGTGCCAGCAGCTTAGGATTAAGCGGGAGGATTTGGTATTTT.

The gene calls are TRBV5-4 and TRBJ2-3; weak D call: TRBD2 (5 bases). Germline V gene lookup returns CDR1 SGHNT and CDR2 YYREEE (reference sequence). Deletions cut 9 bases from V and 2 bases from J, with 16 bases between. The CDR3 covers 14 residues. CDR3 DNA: TGTGCCACCAAAACGGGCGGGCTCACAGATACGCAGTATTTT. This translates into CATKTGGLTDTQYF.

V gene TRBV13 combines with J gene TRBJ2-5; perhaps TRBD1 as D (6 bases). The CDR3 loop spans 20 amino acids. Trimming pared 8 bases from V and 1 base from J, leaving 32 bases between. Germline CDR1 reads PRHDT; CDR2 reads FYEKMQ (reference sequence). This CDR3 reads CASSPPSRWIDGTIQETQYF. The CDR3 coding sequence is TGTGCCAGCTCACCCCCCTCCCGCTGGATCGACGGGACAATCCAAGAGACCCAGTACTTC.

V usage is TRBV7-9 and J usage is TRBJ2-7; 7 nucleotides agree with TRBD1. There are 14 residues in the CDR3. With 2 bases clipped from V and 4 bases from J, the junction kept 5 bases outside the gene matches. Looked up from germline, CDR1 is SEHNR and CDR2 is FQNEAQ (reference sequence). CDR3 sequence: CASSLLRGPYEQYF. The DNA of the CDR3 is TGTGCCAGCAGCTTACTAAGGGGGCCATACGAGCAGTACTTC.

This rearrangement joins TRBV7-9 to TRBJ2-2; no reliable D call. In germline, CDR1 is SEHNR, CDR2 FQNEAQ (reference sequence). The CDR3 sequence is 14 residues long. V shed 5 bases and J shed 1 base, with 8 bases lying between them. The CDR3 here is CASSPPKNTGELFF. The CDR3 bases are TGTGCCAGCAGCCCTCCTAAGAACACCGGGGAGCTGTTTTTT.

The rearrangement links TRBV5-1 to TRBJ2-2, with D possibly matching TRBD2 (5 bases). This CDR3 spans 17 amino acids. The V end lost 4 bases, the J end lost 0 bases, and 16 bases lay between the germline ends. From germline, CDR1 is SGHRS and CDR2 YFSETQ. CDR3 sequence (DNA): TGCGCCAGCAGCCCACGACCACTAGATCCGAACACCGGGGAGCTGTTTTTT. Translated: CASSPRPLDPNTGELFF.

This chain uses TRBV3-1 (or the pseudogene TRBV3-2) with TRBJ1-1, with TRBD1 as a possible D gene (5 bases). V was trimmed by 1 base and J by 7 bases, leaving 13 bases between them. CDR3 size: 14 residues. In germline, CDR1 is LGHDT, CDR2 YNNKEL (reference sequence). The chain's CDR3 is CASSQGPFDSEAFF. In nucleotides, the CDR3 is TGTGCCAGCAGCCAAGGGCCGTTCGACAGTGAAGCTTTCTTT.

CDR3 residues: CASSPRRAGGTEAFF. The CDR3 DNA is TGTGCCAGCTCACCACGGAGGGCAGGGGGCACTGAAGCTTTCTTT. V usage is TRBV18 and J usage is TRBJ1-1; TRBD1 agrees at 7 bases. CDR3 length: 15 residues. Germline V gene data show CDR1 as KGHSH and CDR2 as LQKENI. V shed 1 base, J shed 4 bases, and the junction held 6 bases outside the gene matches.

This CDR3 is CASSAGGGGYTEAFF. The CDR3 DNA reads TGTGCCAGCAGTGCAGGGGGCGGCGGTTACACTGAAGCTTTCTTT. The gene calls are TRBV6-2 or TRBV6-3 and TRBJ1-1; 8 bases are shared with TRBD1. The ends lost 5 bases at V and 3 bases at J; junction bases unmatched: 8. This CDR3 has 15 amino acids. The V gene's germline CDR1 is MNHEY and CDR2 SVGEGT.

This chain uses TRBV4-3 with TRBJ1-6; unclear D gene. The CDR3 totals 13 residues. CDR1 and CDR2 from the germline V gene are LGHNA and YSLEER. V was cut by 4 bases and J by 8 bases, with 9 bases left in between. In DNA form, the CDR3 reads TGCGCCAGCAGCCGAAAGAGGGATTCACCCCTCCACTTT. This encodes CASSRKRDSPLHF.

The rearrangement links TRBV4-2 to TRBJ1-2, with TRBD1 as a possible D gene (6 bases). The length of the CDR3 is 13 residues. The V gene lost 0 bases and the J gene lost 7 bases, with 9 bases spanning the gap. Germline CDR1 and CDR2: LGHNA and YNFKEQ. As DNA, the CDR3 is TGTGCCAGCAGCCAAGACCAGGGGCGTGGCTACACCTTC. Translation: CASSQDQGRGYTF.

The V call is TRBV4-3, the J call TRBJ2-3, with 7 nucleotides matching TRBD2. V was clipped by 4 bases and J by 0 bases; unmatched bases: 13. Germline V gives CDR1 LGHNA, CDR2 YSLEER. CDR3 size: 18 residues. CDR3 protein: CASSPADGGSTSTDTQYF. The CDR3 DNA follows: TGCGCCAGCAGCCCAGCCGATGGCGGGAGTACTAGCACAGATACGCAGTATTTT.

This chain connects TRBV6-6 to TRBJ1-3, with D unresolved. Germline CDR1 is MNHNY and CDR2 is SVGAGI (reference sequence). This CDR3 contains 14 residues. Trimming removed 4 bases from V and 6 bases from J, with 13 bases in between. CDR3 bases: TGTGCCAGCAGTTTACAGATGACCCAAAACACCATATATTTT. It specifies CASSLQMTQNTIYF.

The CDR3 DNA follows: TGTGCCATCGGGACAGGGGGAGCAGATACGCAGTATTTT. Protein sequence: CAIGTGGADTQYF. The J gene is TRBJ2-3, the V gene TRBV10-3; TRBD1 matches at 11 bases. Germline CDR1 is ENHRY and CDR2 is SYGVKD. Trimming at V came to 8 bases and at J to 4 bases, leaving 2 bases not matched to a gene. This CDR3 contains 13 residues.

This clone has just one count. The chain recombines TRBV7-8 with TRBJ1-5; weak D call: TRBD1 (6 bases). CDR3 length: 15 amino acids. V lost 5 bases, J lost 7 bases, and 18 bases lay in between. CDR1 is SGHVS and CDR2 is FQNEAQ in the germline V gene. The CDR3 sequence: CASSRAGAGVQPQHF. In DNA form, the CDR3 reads TGTGCCAGCAGCCGAGCGGGGGCGGGAGTCCAGCCCCAGCATTTT.

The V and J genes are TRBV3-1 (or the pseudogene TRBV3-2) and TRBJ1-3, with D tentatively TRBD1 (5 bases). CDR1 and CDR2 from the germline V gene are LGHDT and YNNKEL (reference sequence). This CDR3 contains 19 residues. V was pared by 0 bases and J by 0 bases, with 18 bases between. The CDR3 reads CASSQDRGIHRNSGNTIYF. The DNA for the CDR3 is TGTGCCAGCAGCCAAGATCGGGGGATACATCGAAACTCTGGAAACACCATATATTTT.

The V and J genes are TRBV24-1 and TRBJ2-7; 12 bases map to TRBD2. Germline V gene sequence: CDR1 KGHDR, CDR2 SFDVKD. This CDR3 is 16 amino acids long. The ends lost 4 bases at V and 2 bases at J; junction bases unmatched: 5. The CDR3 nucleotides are TGTGCCACCAGTGACTCGGGACTAGCGGGCACCTACGAGCAGTACTTC. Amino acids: CATSDSGLAGTYEQYF.

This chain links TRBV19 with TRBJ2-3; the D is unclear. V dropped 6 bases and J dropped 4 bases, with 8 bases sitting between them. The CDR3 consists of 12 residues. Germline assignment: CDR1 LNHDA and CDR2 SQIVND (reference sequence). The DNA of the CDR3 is TGTGCCAGTAGCAGTCCAGCAGATACGCAGTATTTT. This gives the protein CASSSPADTQYF.

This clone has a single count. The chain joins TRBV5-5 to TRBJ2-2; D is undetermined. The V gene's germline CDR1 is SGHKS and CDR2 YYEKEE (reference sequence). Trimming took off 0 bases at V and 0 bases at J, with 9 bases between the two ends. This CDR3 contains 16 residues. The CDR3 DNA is TGTGCCAGCAGCTTGGTTCCCAGTACGAACACCGGGGAGCTGTTTTTT. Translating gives CASSLVPSTNTGELFF.

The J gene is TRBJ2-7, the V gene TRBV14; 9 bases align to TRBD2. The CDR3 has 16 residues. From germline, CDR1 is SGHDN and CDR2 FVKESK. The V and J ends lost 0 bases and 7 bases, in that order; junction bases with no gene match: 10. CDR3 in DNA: TGTGCCAGCAGCCAAGATCGCGGGAGGGCCTCCCGGGAGCAGTACTTC. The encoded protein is CASSQDRGRASREQYF.

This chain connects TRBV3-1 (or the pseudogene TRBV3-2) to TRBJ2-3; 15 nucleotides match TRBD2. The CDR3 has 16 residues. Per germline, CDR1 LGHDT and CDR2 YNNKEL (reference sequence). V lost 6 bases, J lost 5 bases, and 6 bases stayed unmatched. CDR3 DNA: TGTGCCAGCAGTTTCGGACTAGCGGGAGGGCTAGATACGCAGTATTTT. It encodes CASSFGLAGGLDTQYF.

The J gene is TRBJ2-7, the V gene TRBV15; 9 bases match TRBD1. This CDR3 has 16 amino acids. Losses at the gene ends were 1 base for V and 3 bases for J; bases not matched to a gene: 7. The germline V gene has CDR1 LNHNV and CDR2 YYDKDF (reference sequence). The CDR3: CATSRAPGQGFYEQYF. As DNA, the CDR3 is TGTGCCACCAGCAGAGCTCCGGGACAGGGTTTCTACGAGCAGTACTTC.

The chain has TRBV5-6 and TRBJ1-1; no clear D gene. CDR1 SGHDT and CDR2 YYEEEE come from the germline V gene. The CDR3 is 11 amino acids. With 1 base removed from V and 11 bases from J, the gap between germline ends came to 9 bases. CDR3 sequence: CASSLKSVAFF. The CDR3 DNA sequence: TGTGCCAGCAGCTTGAAATCTGTGGCTTTCTTT.

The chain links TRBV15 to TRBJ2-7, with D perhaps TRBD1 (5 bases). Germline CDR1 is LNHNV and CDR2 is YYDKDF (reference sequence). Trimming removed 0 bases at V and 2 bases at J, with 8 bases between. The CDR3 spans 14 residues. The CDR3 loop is CATSRDSRAYEQYF. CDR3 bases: TGTGCCACCAGCAGAGATAGCAGGGCCTACGAGCAGTACTTC.